The clone carrying this T cell receptor (beta chain) was seen more than once but under ten times. The antigen remains undetermined. The entry originates in a study of identical twins. Findings and limits, study-wide: Twins shared out-of-frame alpha sequences with excess low generation probability. Invariant cells of the MAIT and iNKT types might have partly distorted the zero-insertion analyses. Weaker excess twin sharing was observed in beta out-of-frame sequences.

cDNA carried unique molecular identifiers, and a universal primer site was added by template switching. TCRdb itself ran the 5' RACE reads through MiXCR, one entry per CDR3 protein. The profile shows over 500,000 distinct CDR3 sequences, approximately 22% of them singletons. The CDR3 spans 12 residues. Germline CDR1 is GTSNPN and CDR2 is SVGIG (reference sequence). With 3 bases clipped from V and 6 bases from J, the junction kept 4 bases outside the gene matches. The sample also formed part of further work on T cells expressing NK-cell markers.

The sequence came from a young woman in good health. This chain connects TRBV30 to TRBJ1-2, with 7 bases lining up with TRBD1. Sequenced input: CD4+ T cells sorted from blood. CDR3 coding DNA: TGTGCCTGGAGCGGGACAGCGGATGGCTACACCTTC. This codes for CAWSGTADGYTF.